The source of this T cell receptor (beta chain) is a study of blood T cell repertoires in COVID-19. Study background: Collection of acute and convalescent COVID-19 samples took place in the United States, Italy and Spain.

Clones were read by immunoSEQ multiplex PCR, and TCRdb kept only the in-frame ones, dropping some. The data hold approximately 400,000 clones, with roughly 80% observed a single time. The receptor comes from a human donor with acute or convalescent COVID-19. The donor label of this sample is uncertain. Sequenced input: peripheral blood.

CDR3 region: CATVSTDSYEQYF. The CDR3 coding sequence is TGTGCCACCGTTTCGACAGATTCCTACGAGCAGTACTTC. The V gene is TRBV27, the J gene TRBJ2-7, with a possible D match to TRBD1 (5 bases). V was trimmed by 10 bases and J by 1 base, leaving 14 bases between them. This CDR3 comprises 13 residues. Germline V gene sequence: CDR1 MNHEY, CDR2 SMNVEV (reference sequence).